This paragraph reports one TCR beta chain. Antigen specificity is unknown. The V gene end was trimmed by 5 bases and the J gene end by 5 bases; junction bases not matched to a gene: 1. The CDR3 is made up of 14 amino acids. Germline V lookup: CDR1 LNHDA, CDR2 SQIVND (reference sequence). The data stem from a study of circulating tumor DNA in untreated peripheral T-cell lymphoma. The data were produced by immunoSEQ multiplex PCR, yet TCRdb's version contains in-frame clones alone and is incomplete. The sample contains more than 9,000 clones, roughly 80% of which appear only once. Study-level results: Tumor-specific clonotypes were found in about four fifths of patients.

The sequence derives from a human donor with peripheral T-cell lymphoma. J is TRBJ2-2 and V is TRBV19; 11 nucleotides agree with TRBD2. Material: tumor tissue. In nucleotides, the CDR3 is TGTGCCAGTAGTCTAGCGGGGGGTACCGGGGAGCTGTTTTTT. Its protein product is CASSLAGGTGELFF.